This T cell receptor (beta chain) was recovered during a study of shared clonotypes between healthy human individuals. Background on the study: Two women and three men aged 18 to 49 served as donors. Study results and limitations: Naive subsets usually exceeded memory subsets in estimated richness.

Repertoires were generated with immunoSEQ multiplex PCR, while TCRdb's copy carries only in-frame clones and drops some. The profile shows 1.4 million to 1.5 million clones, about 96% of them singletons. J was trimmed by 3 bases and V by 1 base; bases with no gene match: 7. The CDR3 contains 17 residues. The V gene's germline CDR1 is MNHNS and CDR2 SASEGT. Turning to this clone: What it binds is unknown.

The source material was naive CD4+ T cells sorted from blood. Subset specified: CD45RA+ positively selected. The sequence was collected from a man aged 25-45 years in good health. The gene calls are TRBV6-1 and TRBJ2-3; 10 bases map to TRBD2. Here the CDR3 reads CASSEVVLAGATDTQYF. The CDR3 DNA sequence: TGTGCCAGCAGTGAAGTGGTCCTAGCGGGAGCGACAGATACGCAGTATTTT.